A single sample is the source of the 20 T cell receptor beta chains below, sequenced in a study of CXCR3-negative and CXCR3-positive naive CD8 T cells. Study conclusions and caveats: Compared with CXCR3-negative naive cells, CXCR3-positive naive cells showed more hydrophobic TRB CDR3s.

The antigens these receptors bind are not known. UMI-labeled 5' RACE TRB cDNA libraries were prepared from the cells. From the 5' RACE reads, TCRdb lists one entry per CDR3 protein and no DNA. The specimen's table records tens of thousands of distinct CDR3 sequences. Sample: naive CXCR3+ CD8+ T cells from blood. Specified subset: CD45RO-CCR7+CD27+CD95- naive CD8+ T cells expressing CXCR3 (TNR3+). The source of these receptors is a human donor in good health. Some clones in this sample may be carry-over from other donors' samples.

The chain links TRBV6-1 to TRBJ2-7. CDR1 is MNHNS, CDR2 SASEGT, per germline. The CDR3 runs to 14 residues. Here the CDR3 reads CASTAHRGYYEQYF.

The chain employs TRBV28 and TRBJ1-2; as DNA is missing, the TRBD1 call by TCRdb cannot be tested. Germline lookup yields CDR1 MDHEN and CDR2 SYDVKM. This CDR3 contains 15 residues. The CDR3 loop is CASSPPGGPNYGYTF.

V is TRBV28 and J is TRBJ2-3; TCRdb gives TRBD1 as the D gene, but with no DNA this cannot be confirmed. CDR1 and CDR2 (germline): MDHEN, SYDVKM. This CDR3 has 13 amino acids. The CDR3 loop reads CASSLGPDDTQYF.

The rearrangement joins TRBV15 to TRBJ2-5. Germline CDR1 and CDR2: LNHNV and YYDKDF (reference sequence). This CDR3 spans 13 amino acids. The CDR3 sequence is CATSSRVDVTQYF.

This chain connects TRBV5-1 to TRBJ2-7; with no DNA, the TCRdb D assignment of TRBD1 cannot be verified. The CDR3 contains 13 residues. Germline V gene lookup returns CDR1 SGHRS and CDR2 YFSETQ. The CDR3 here is CASSLGDRDEQYF.

The chain is built from TRBV28 and TRBJ2-3. The CDR3 extends over 11 amino acids. Per the germline V gene, CDR1 is MDHEN and CDR2 is SYDVKM. CDR3 residues: CASSVGDTQYF. The entire variable domain, with the rest obtained from reference TRBV28 and TRBJ2-3, is as follows: DVKVTQSSRYLVKRTGEKVFLECVQDMDHENMFWYRQDPGLGLRLIYFSYDVKMKEKGDIPEGYSVSREKKERFSLILESASTNQTSMYLCASSVGDTQYFGPGTRLTVL.

This chain's CDR3 is CASSLFFEGEQYF. This chain uses TRBV5-1 with TRBJ2-7; TCRdb picks TRBD1, but there is no DNA to check that call. CDR3 length: 13 amino acids. Looked up from germline, CDR1 is SGHRS and CDR2 is YFSETQ.

The rearrangement uses TRBV28 and TRBJ2-3. The CDR3 runs 12 residues. Germline V gene sequence: CDR1 MDHEN, CDR2 SYDVKM. The CDR3: CASSAYTDTQYF. The entire variable domain, with the rest obtained from reference TRBV28 and TRBJ2-3, is as follows: DVKVTQSSRYLVKRTGEKVFLECVQDMDHENMFWYRQDPGLGLRLIYFSYDVKMKEKGDIPEGYSVSREKKERFSLILESASTNQTSMYLCASSAYTDTQYFGPGTRLTVL.

The rearrangement links TRBV6-5 to TRBJ2-7. This CDR3 region has 14 residues. Germline V gene data show CDR1 as MNHEY and CDR2 as SVGAGI. The CDR3 sequence: CASSYYGVENEQYF.

This sequence joins TRBV14 and TRBJ2-7; TCRdb calls TRBD1, which cannot be checked without DNA. Germline CDR1 and CDR2: SGHDN and FVKESK. This CDR3 has 13 amino acids. This chain's CDR3 is CASTSGTGYEQYF.

The gene calls are TRBV6-5 and TRBJ2-1; TCRdb proposes TRBD1, but this gene call is untestable without DNA. Germline V gives CDR1 MNHEY, CDR2 SVGAGI. The CDR3 consists of 14 residues. The CDR3 loop is CASSLSGTAPEQFF.

The V and J genes are TRBV30 and TRBJ2-1. Germline V gene lookup returns CDR1 GTSNPN and CDR2 SVGIG (reference sequence). The CDR3 has 14 amino acids. CDR3: CAWDWSGSYNEQFF.

The CDR3 here is CSASTSGSGTDTQYF. V gene TRBV20-1 combines with J gene TRBJ2-3; TCRdb's D call of TRBD2 is untestable without DNA. Germline-derived CDR1 and CDR2 are DFQATT and SNEGSKA (reference sequence). The CDR3 totals 15 residues.

The genes are TRBV28 and TRBJ2-1; lacking DNA, the TRBD2 call made by TCRdb goes unchecked. The CDR3 loop spans 16 amino acids. Germline CDR1 is MDHEN and CDR2 is SYDVKM. The CDR3 region is CASSLRRGGQYNEQFF.

CDR3 protein: CASSLDRDNQPQHF. The J gene is TRBJ1-5, the V gene TRBV28; the D call of TRBD1 rests on TCRdb alone, since no DNA is present to check it. CDR3 length: 14 amino acids. Germline loops: CDR1 MDHEN, CDR2 SYDVKM.

The V and J genes are TRBV7-8 and TRBJ2-3; the TRBD2 assignment by TCRdb is unverifiable without DNA. The CDR3 sequence is 15 residues long. The germline V gene encodes CDR1 SGHVS and CDR2 FQNEAQ. The CDR3 sequence: CASSLWDGPADTQYF.

CDR3 protein: CASSLVGSTELFF. The chain recombines TRBV12-3 or TRBV12-4 with TRBJ2-2. This CDR3 has 13 residues.

The chain recombines TRBV4-3 with TRBJ2-1; absent DNA, TCRdb's TRBD2 call cannot be checked. Germline V gene sequence: CDR1 LGHNA, CDR2 YSLEER. This CDR3 contains 17 residues. The CDR3 loop reads CASSQESRREGLNEQFF.

The chain couples TRBV7-9 to TRBJ2-1; TCRdb selects TRBD1, and the lack of DNA leaves this call unchecked. CDR3 size: 15 residues. The germline V gene encodes CDR1 SEHNR and CDR2 FQNEAQ (reference sequence). The CDR3 sequence: CASSAGGSSYNEQFF.

Here the CDR3 reads CASSASGTSNTGELFF. This rearrangement joins TRBV9 to TRBJ2-2; without DNA, the TCRdb call of TRBD2 cannot be checked. The CDR3 extends over 16 amino acids. Germline lookup yields CDR1 SGDLS and CDR2 YYNGEE.